These T cell receptor beta chains were read from a single sample in a study of cytomegalovirus exposure and HLA in healthy donors. Measured with immunoSEQ multiplex PCR; TCRdb has only the in-frame clones, and not every one. The sample shows about 90,000 clones, around 80% of them seen only once. The sequenced material came from PBMCs. These receptors originate from a man aged 25-45 years in good health and CMV-seronegative. Both conserved end residues are part of each CDR3. The D gene is left open where the match is weak. Rows may omit the clone size; those that give it use once, few, many or a size class.

D: .; V: TRBV27; J: TRBJ1-2; size: .; length: 13; CDR3: CASSPFSGGSVHF; DNA: TGTGCCAGCAGTCCCTTCTCCGGGGGGTCCGTTCACTTC
D: .; V: TRBV9; J: TRBJ2-1; size: few; length: 11; CDR3: CASSLGGEQFF; DNA: TGTGCCAGCAGTCTGGGGGGTGAGCAGTTCTTC
D: .; V: TRBV2; J: TRBJ1-2; size: .; length: 11; CDR3: CASNEFEGYTF; DNA: TGTGCCAGCAATGAATTTGAGGGCTACACCTTC
D: TRBD1; V: TRBV6-5; J: TRBJ1-5; size: .; length: 15; CDR3: CASSYSTGQNQPQHF; DNA: TGTGCCAGCAGTTACTCGACGGGACAGAATCAGCCCCAGCATTTT
D: .; V: TRBV28; J: TRBJ1-2; size: .; length: 13; CDR3: CASSGTTNYGYTF; DNA: TGTGCCAGCTCCGGGACTACTAACTATGGCTACACCTTC
D: TRBD1; V: TRBV7-9; J: TRBJ2-6; size: .; length: 18; CDR3: CASSRGTGIAGGANVLTF; DNA: TGTGCCAGCAGCCGGGGGACAGGGATCGCGGGTGGGGCCAACGTCCTGACTTTC
D: .; V: TRBV7-9; J: TRBJ2-1; size: .; length: 15; CDR3: CASSPAGQTHNEQFF; DNA: TGTGCCAGCAGCCCGGCGGGACAGACCCACAATGAGCAGTTCTTC
D: .; V: TRBV9; J: TRBJ1-2; size: once; length: 14; CDR3: CASSSGGGDYGYTF; DNA: TGTGCCAGCAGCTCCGGCGGAGGGGACTATGGCTACACCTTC
D: TRBD1; V: TRBV10-1; J: TRBJ1-2; size: .; length: 12; CDR3: CASMDRGGGYTF; DNA: TGCGCCAGCATGGACAGGGGGGGTGGCTACACCTTC
D: .; V: TRBV4-3; J: TRBJ1-5; size: .; length: 14; CDR3: CASSQGFTWQPQHF; DNA: TGCGCCAGCAGCCAGGGCTTCACTTGGCAGCCCCAGCATTTT
D: .; V: TRBV5-1; J: TRBJ1-1; size: .; length: 13; CDR3: CASSLAGGVEAFF; DNA: TGCGCCAGCAGCTTGGCGGGGGGTGTCGAAGCTTTCTTT
D: .; V: TRBV6-5; J: TRBJ1-2; size: .; length: 14; CDR3: CASSQDLSWYGYTF; DNA: TGTGCCAGCAGCCAAGACTTATCCTGGTATGGCTACACCTTC
D: TRBD1; V: TRBV18; J: TRBJ1-5; size: .; length: 18; CDR3: CASSPTVPGTGNNQPQHF; DNA: TGTGCCAGCTCACCAACTGTCCCCGGGACAGGGAACAATCAGCCCCAGCATTTT
D: .; V: TRBV9; J: TRBJ2-1; size: .; length: 15; CDR3: CASSVWGVSYNEQFF; DNA: TGTGCCAGCAGCGTATGGGGGGTATCCTACAATGAGCAGTTCTTC
D: .; V: TRBV14; J: TRBJ2-3; size: .; length: 12; CDR3: CASRQGSDTQYF; DNA: TGTGCCAGCAGACAGGGTTCTGATACGCAGTATTTT
D: .; V: TRBV5-1; J: TRBJ1-3; size: once; length: 16; CDR3: CASSLAARMAGDTIYF; DNA: TGCGCCAGCAGCTTGGCAGCTCGTATGGCAGGGGACACCATATATTTT
D: .; V: TRBV18; J: TRBJ1-6; size: .; length: 15; CDR3: CASSPPWAVGSPLHF; DNA: TGTGCCAGCTCACCACCTTGGGCAGTCGGTTCACCCCTCCACTTT
D: TRBD1; V: TRBV5-4; J: TRBJ1-1; size: .; length: 16; CDR3: CASHRQGLFRGTEAFF; DNA: TGTGCCAGCCATCGACAGGGCCTCTTTCGGGGGACTGAAGCTTTCTTT
D: .; V: TRBV5-6; J: TRBJ1-2; size: .; length: 14; CDR3: CASNQRTTFLGYTF; DNA: TGTGCCAGCAACCAACGCACCACATTTTTAGGCTACACCTTC
D: TRBD1; V: TRBV19; J: TRBJ1-2; size: once; length: 12; CDR3: CATRDREYGYTF; DNA: TGTGCCACGCGGGACAGGGAGTATGGCTACACCTTC
D: .; V: TRBV5-6; J: TRBJ2-7; size: few; length: 13; CDR3: CASSLGQWDEQYF; DNA: TGTGCCAGCAGCTTGGGACAGTGGGACGAGCAGTACTTC
D: .; V: TRBV18; J: TRBJ1-3; size: .; length: 14; CDR3: CASSPELPGNTIYF; DNA: TGTGCCAGCTCACCAGAGTTACCTGGAAACACCATATATTTT
D: .; V: TRBV14; J: TRBJ2-3; size: .; length: 16; CDR3: CASSQVGGQSTDTQYF; DNA: TGTGCCAGCAGCCAAGTGGGGGGACAGAGCACAGATACGCAGTATTTT
D: .; V: TRBV28; J: TRBJ1-6; size: .; length: 13; CDR3: CASSLSSNSPLHF; DNA: TGTGCCAGCAGTCTAAGTTCAAATTCACCCCTCCACTTT
D: .; V: TRBV18; J: TRBJ1-3; size: .; length: 17; CDR3: CASSPYRPGATGNTIYF; DNA: TGTGCCAGCTCACCCTACAGGCCAGGCGCCACTGGAAACACCATATATTTT
D: TRBD2; V: TRBV11-2; J: TRBJ2-7; size: .; length: 15; CDR3: CASSAAQRGYSEQYF; DNA: TGTGCCAGCAGCGCAGCCCAGCGGGGGTATAGCGAGCAGTACTTC
D: .; V: TRBV7-3; J: TRBJ1-6; size: .; length: 17; CDR3: CASSLYGARSYNSPLHF; DNA: TGTGCCAGCAGCTTGTATGGGGCGCGTTCATATAATTCACCCCTCCACTTT
D: .; V: TRBV6-4; J: TRBJ1-1; size: few; length: 14; CDR3: CASSDWEGSAEAFF; DNA: TGTGCCAGCAGTGACTGGGAGGGATCGGCTGAAGCTTTCTTT
D: .; V: TRBV7-9; J: TRBJ2-5; size: once; length: 14; CDR3: CASSFTGSGETQYF; DNA: TGTGCCAGCAGCTTTACGGGGAGTGGGGAGACCCAGTACTTC
D: TRBD2; V: TRBV19; J: TRBJ2-1; size: .; length: 15; CDR3: CASTLTSRSYNEQFF; DNA: TGTGCCAGTACCTTGACTAGCAGGTCCTACAATGAGCAGTTCTTC
D: .; V: TRBV29-1; J: TRBJ2-7; size: .; length: 14; CDR3: CSVALDSRSYEQYF; DNA: TGCAGCGTTGCCCTGGACAGTCGCTCCTACGAGCAGTACTTC
D: .; V: TRBV16; J: TRBJ2-6; size: .; length: 15; CDR3: CASSPFRAGANVLTF; DNA: TGTGCCAGCAGCCCATTCAGGGCTGGGGCCAACGTCCTGACTTTC
D: TRBD2; V: TRBV30; J: TRBJ2-1; size: .; length: 14; CDR3: CACVSGGSYNEQFF; DNA: TGTGCCTGCGTATCGGGGGGCTCCTACAATGAGCAGTTCTTC
D: .; V: TRBV5-1; J: TRBJ2-6; size: once; length: 16; CDR3: CASSQSGDSGANVLTF; DNA: TGCGCCAGCAGTCAATCAGGGGATTCTGGGGCCAACGTCCTGACTTTC
D: TRBD1; V: TRBV11-3; J: TRBJ1-2; size: once; length: 14; CDR3: CASSRDSQLYGYTF; DNA: TGTGCCAGCAGCCGGGACAGCCAACTCTATGGCTACACCTTC